What follows are 7 T cell receptor beta chains derived from one specimen sequenced in a study of cytomegalovirus exposure and HLA in healthy donors (dated 2017 in TCRdb). Libraries were built with the immunoSEQ multiplex PCR assay. A mixture of 60 forward primers for TCR Vbeta segments and 13 reverse primers for TCR Jbeta segments was used in the multiplex PCR. The immuneACCESS repertoire file appears here via TCRdb, limited to in-frame rearrangements. These files lack a portion of the clones; in checked studies, under half of the deficit traces to unresolved V genes, and the cause of the others is not known. The sample table holds some 160,000 clones, of which approximately 76% were seen once. Jointly, the top ten make up 5.4% of the sample. Input material: PBMCs. All receptors come from a woman younger than 30 in good health and CMV-seropositive.

The chain couples TRBV7-2 to TRBJ2-3, with TRBD2 identical over 11 bases. The germline gives CDR1 SGHTA, CDR2 FQGNSA. The CDR3 runs to 16 residues. V dropped 5 bases and J dropped 0; count of bases not matched to a gene: 4. This chain's CDR3 is CASSRGTSGSTDTQYF. CDR3 in DNA: TGTGCCAGCAGCCGGGGGACTAGCGGTAGCACAGATACGCAGTATTTT.

This clone was recorded only once. The chain employs TRBV2 and TRBJ1-2; D possibly corresponds to TRBD1 (5 bases). Trimming shortened V by 6 bases and J by 0 bases, and 17 bases separated the two germline ends. Germline assignment: CDR1 SNHLY and CDR2 FYNNEI. The CDR3 is 16 amino acids. The DNA for the CDR3 is TGTGCCAGCAGCGACGCAAACAGGCAGTCTAACTATGGCTACACCTTC. Encoded protein: CASSDANRQSNYGYTF. The full variable domain, with the rest looked up from reference TRBV2 and TRBJ1-2, is EPEVTQTPSHQVTQMGQEVILRCVPISNHLYFYWYRQILGQKVEFLVSFYNNEISEKSEIFDDQFSVERPDGSNFTLKIRSTKLEDSAMYFCASSDANRQSNYGYTFGSGTRLTVV.

The DNA for the CDR3 is TGTGCCAGCAGTTACTCGACGGGACAGGGCCATGGCTACACCTTC. Translated, it gives CASSYSTGQGHGYTF. This chain uses TRBV6-5 with TRBJ1-2; 9 positions match TRBD1. Germline lookup yields CDR1 MNHEY and CDR2 SVGAGI. V gave up 0 bases and J gave up 6 bases; unmatched junction bases: 5. The CDR3 sequence is 15 residues long.

The genes are TRBV19 and TRBJ2-1; a possible D gene is TRBD1 (6 bases). This CDR3 is 16 amino acids long. V was clipped by 6 bases and J by 0 bases, with 15 bases between them. Germline CDR1 and CDR2: LNHDA and SQIVND (reference sequence). CDR3 sequence reads: CASSGQGMSSYNEQFF. Written as DNA, the CDR3 is TGTGCCAGTAGCGGTCAGGGGATGAGCTCCTACAATGAGCAGTTCTTC.

For this clone: One end of the junction does not line up with germline, which may come from a read error. V usage is TRBV7-9 and J usage is TRBJ1-1; D gene uncertain. Germline loops: CDR1 SEHNR, CDR2 FQNEAQ (reference sequence). There are 9 residues in the CDR3. CDR3 region: CSSTKEAFF. The CDR3 region has the DNA TGTTCCAGCACCAAAGAAGCTTTCTTT.

The chain employs TRBV9 and TRBJ1-5, with D maybe TRBD1 (5 bases). V was cut by 6 bases and J by 8 bases, with 12 bases left in between. CDR1 and CDR2 from the germline V gene are SGDLS and YYNGEE. The CDR3 loop spans 12 amino acids. The DNA of the CDR3 is TGTGCCAGCACCGGGGGGAGGAAGCCCCAGCATTTT. Translating gives CASTGGRKPQHF.

V is TRBV7-3 and J is TRBJ2-2; 7 positions agree with TRBD2. Germline loops: CDR1 SGHTA, CDR2 FQGTGA. V was clipped by 2 bases and J by 4 bases; unmatched bases: 7. This CDR3 spans 16 amino acids. The CDR3, as DNA: TGTGCCAGCAGCTTACGAAGGCCGGGAGGCACCGGGGAGCTGTTTTTT. Amino acid sequence: CASSLRRPGGTGELFF.